What follows are 5 T cell receptor beta chains derived from one specimen sequenced in a study of identical twins. One entry per CDR3 protein, called by TCRdb with MiXCR from the 5' RACE reads. This table has under 900,000 distinct CDR3 sequences, roughly 20% appearing once. Separately, the same data were catalogued under a study of T cells expressing NK-cell markers.

The material sequenced was PBMCs. Source of these receptors: a woman aged 18-35 years in good health.

This clonotype showed up just a few times. The genes are TRBV20-1 and TRBJ2-7; D unclear. The V gene lost 0 bases and the J gene lost 2 bases, with 11 bases spanning the gap. The CDR3 consists of 14 residues. CDR1 and CDR2 (germline): DFQATT, SNEGSKA (reference sequence). In nucleotides, the CDR3 is TGCAGTGCTAGAGATTTGGCACATCCCTACGAGCAGTACTTC. This gives the protein CSARDLAHPYEQYF.

A few counts support this clonotype. This chain links TRBV5-1 with TRBJ2-5, with 9 bases matching TRBD2. Germline CDR1 and CDR2: SGHRS and YFSETQ. V gave up 3 bases and J gave up 0 bases; unmatched junction bases: 3. The CDR3 loop spans 15 amino acids. The CDR3 loop reads CASSSLAGDQETQYF. DNA for the CDR3: TGCGCCAGCAGCTCCTTAGCGGGGGACCAAGAGACCCAGTACTTC.

This clonotype appeared a few times. Compared with germline, one end of the junction differs, possibly owing to a read error. The rearrangement uses TRBV6-1 and TRBJ2-7; D may be TRBD1 (6 bases). The CDR3 length is 14 residues. Germline loops: CDR1 MNHNS, CDR2 SASEGT. CDR3 sequence: CASSEGDTRYGQYF. CDR3 bases: TGTGCCAGCAGTGAAGGGGACACCCGCTACGGGCAGTACTTC.

This clonotype was seen a few times. V gene TRBV5-1 combines with J gene TRBJ2-2, with 10 bases fitting TRBD2. Looked up from germline, CDR1 is SGHRS and CDR2 is YFSETQ. The V gene end was trimmed by 2 bases and the J gene end by 2 bases; junction bases not matched to a gene: 12. The CDR3 contains 19 residues. The CDR3 nucleotides read TGCGCCAGCAGCTTCAGCGGGGGGGCCTTTCCCGCAAACACCGGGGAGCTGTTTTTT. This encodes CASSFSGGAFPANTGELFF.

A few counts support this clonotype. This chain joins TRBV12-3 or TRBV12-4 and TRBJ1-1, with D possibly matching TRBD1 (5 bases). Trimming left V 7 bases short and J 1 base short, with 10 bases between. The CDR3 sequence is 13 residues long. The CDR3 bases are TGTGCCAGCAACCTGGGGGGGAACACTGAAGCTTTCTTT. Its protein is CASNLGGNTEAFF.